The clone carrying this T cell receptor (beta chain) has just a few counts. Its cognate antigen is unknown. As processed by the authors: A productive frequency of 2.59 x 10-5 was the lowest detectable. Sequencing was performed with immunoSEQ multiplex PCR; in TCRdb, only in-frame clones are kept and a portion is missing. The DNA was the basis for D and trimming; V, J and clone size are from that table. The repertoire has roughly 30,000 clones, around 85% of them found once; the top ten carry approximately 2.1%. This sample is drawn from a study of STAT5B mutations in CD4+ large granular lymphocyte leukemia. Study-level results: Without HLA matching, higher CD4+ than CD8+ T-LGLL clonality could reflect small sample size. 8/27 top patient clones versus 2/35 control clones were TRBV06-family. Approximately 25% of private leukemic clonotypes occurred rarely in other patients' non-leukemic repertoires.

V lost 7 bases and J 7 bases, leaving 13 bases between the germline ends. This CDR3 region has 13 residues. CDR1 and CDR2 from the germline V gene are SNHLY and FYNNEI. The sequence came from a human donor in good health. The gene calls are TRBV2 and TRBJ2-2; possibly TRBD2 for D (5 bases). What was sequenced was CD4+ T cells from blood buffy coats. The CDR3 sequence is CASTREGFGELFF. The CDR3 bases are TGTGCCAGCACCCGAGAGGGCTTCGGGGAGCTGTTTTTT.